The clone carrying this T cell receptor beta chain was found a few times. Antigen unknown. This record belongs to a study of beta chain features in type 1 diabetes. In the study overall: Patient and healthy donor groups were alike in age, gender and cell yields. The number of sorted cells examined across all samples was some 98,000,000. The study, taken as a whole, reports: Type 1 diabetes patients had fewer VDJ junction insertions and more deletions. Significant though moderate, a shortening of TCRB CDR3s appeared in all four CD4+ subsets of Type 1 diabetes patients.

Germline values: CDR1 SGHNT, CDR2 YYREEE (reference sequence). This CDR3 spans 15 amino acids. With 4 bases removed from V and 4 bases from J, the gap between germline ends came to 18 bases. The isolated RNA, all of it, was reverse transcribed, so expressed TCRB transcripts were what got sequenced. This table comes from immunoSEQ multiplex PCR, and its TCRdb copy is limited to in-frame clones, with some not included. The sample carries under 200,000 clones, 8% to 9.5% recorded once. The TCR sequence derives from a young woman with type 1 diabetes. Sequenced input: central memory CD4+ T cells from blood. This sequence joins TRBV5-4 and TRBJ2-7; D perhaps matches TRBD1 (6 bases). The CDR3 region is CASSDTRQASYEQYF. The CDR3 region has the DNA TGTGCCAGCAGCGACACTCGACAGGCTTCTTACGAGCAGTACTTC.